These 24 T cell receptor beta chains share one sample of origin, sequenced in a study of immune evolution from preneoplasia to lung adenocarcinoma. TCRdb keeps only in-frame clones here, not all; method: immunoSEQ multiplex PCR. The data contain around 2,000 clones, around 77% of them singletons. Sequenced sample: FFPE adjacent normal lung tissue. These receptors were collected from a person aged 55-80 years with lung adenocarcinoma.

The CDR3 is CSVDRGQGVIDEQFF. The CDR3 nucleotides are TGCAGCGTTGACCGGGGACAGGGGGTAATCGATGAGCAGTTCTTC. The chain employs TRBV29-1 and TRBJ2-1; TRBD1 matches at 11 bases. The CDR3 extends over 15 amino acids. CDR1 is SQVTM, CDR2 ANQGSEA, per germline. Trimming took 3 bases from V and 8 from J; bases not matched to a gene: 9.

The chain employs TRBV27 and TRBJ2-5, with 8 bases identical to TRBD2. This CDR3 has 15 amino acids. Germline CDR1 is MNHEY and CDR2 is SMNVEV (reference sequence). The V and J ends lost 3 bases and 1 base, in that order; junction bases with no gene match: 4. CDR3 loop: CASSFLAGGQETQYF. The DNA for the CDR3 is TGTGCCAGCAGTTTCCTGGCGGGGGGCCAAGAGACCCAGTACTTC.

This clone was found a few times. This CDR3 reads CASSLAGGESEKLFF. The DNA of the CDR3 is TGCGCCAGCAGCTTGGCAGGGGGAGAGAGTGAAAAACTGTTTTTT. The chain recombines TRBV5-1 with TRBJ1-4; 7 bases are a match to TRBD1. This CDR3 contains 15 residues. The V segment lost 0 bases and the J segment 7 bases; nucleotides outside the gene matches: 6. In germline, CDR1 is SGHRS, CDR2 YFSETQ.

The rearrangement links TRBV6-5 to TRBJ2-2; TRBD1 aligns across 7 bases. Unmatched junction bases numbered 1, after V lost 5 bases and J lost 1 base. CDR1 and CDR2 (germline): MNHEY, SVGAGI. The CDR3 totals 14 residues. In nucleotides, the CDR3 is TGTGCCAGCAGTAGGACAGGGAACACCGGGGAGCTGTTTTTT. This gives the protein CASSRTGNTGELFF.

V gene TRBV11-3 combines with J gene TRBJ2-7; D not certain. Trimming shortened V by 1 base and J by 5 bases, and 3 bases separated the two germline ends. Germline V gives CDR1 SGHNT, CDR2 YENEEA. The CDR3 sequence is 11 residues long. The CDR3 here is CASSLVDEQYF. The DNA of the CDR3 is TGTGCCAGCAGCTTAGTAGACGAGCAGTACTTC.

This chain connects TRBV29-1 to TRBJ1-2; D is undetermined. V was clipped by 6 bases and J by 3 bases, with 11 bases between them. The CDR3 runs 12 residues. The germline V gene encodes CDR1 SQVTM and CDR2 ANQGSEA. CDR3 sequence (DNA): TGCAGCGTCGGGGATAACGACTATGGCTACACCTTC. Encoded protein: CSVGDNDYGYTF.

The V and J genes are TRBV28 and TRBJ2-5, with a weak D call TRBD1 (6 bases). The CDR3 spans 13 residues. The germline V and J ends were trimmed by 5 bases and 5 bases, with 12 bases remaining between them. The germline V gene encodes CDR1 MDHEN and CDR2 SYDVKM. For the CDR3, the DNA is TGTGCCAGCAGTCCGGACAGTTGGGAGACCCAGTACTTC. It codes for CASSPDSWETQYF.

The chain joins TRBV5-1 to TRBJ2-2, with TRBD2 identical over 7 bases. The germline V gene has CDR1 SGHRS and CDR2 YFSETQ. The CDR3 spans 17 residues. With V trimmed by 1 base and J by 6 bases, 12 bases remained unmatched. CDR3 region: CASSLSFTTGGAGELFF. The CDR3 bases are TGCGCCAGCAGCTTGTCGTTTACTACGGGGGGAGCCGGGGAGCTGTTTTTT.

The chain joins TRBV10-1 to TRBJ2-1; maybe TRBD2 (6 bases). The V gene's germline CDR1 is WNHNN and CDR2 SYGVQD (reference sequence). The CDR3 runs 16 residues. V shed 0 bases and J shed 7 bases, with 16 bases lying between them. The chain's CDR3 is CASSESTSSVRNEQFF. In nucleotides, the CDR3 is TGCGCCAGCAGTGAGTCAACATCTAGCGTTAGGAATGAGCAGTTCTTC.

This chain links TRBV5-1 with TRBJ2-7; TRBD2 aligns across 7 bases. With V trimmed by 3 bases and J by 5 bases, 5 bases remained unmatched. CDR1 SGHRS and CDR2 YFSETQ come from the germline V gene. The CDR3 length is 13 residues. The CDR3 DNA is TGCGCCAGCAGCTCCGGGGGGAGGGACGAGCAGTACTTC. Protein product: CASSSGGRDEQYF.

The chain uses TRBV28 and TRBJ1-1; D is unclear. The CDR3 length is 14 residues. V was shortened by 1 base and J by 6 bases, with 12 bases between the two germline ends. Per germline, CDR1 MDHEN and CDR2 SYDVKM. The CDR3 here is CASSLSLGRAEAFF. The CDR3 region has the DNA TGTGCCAGCAGTTTATCCCTAGGAAGGGCTGAAGCTTTCTTT.

V and J are TRBV7-9 and TRBJ2-7; possibly TRBD1 for D (6 bases). The V and J ends lost 1 base and 6 bases respectively, with 13 bases between them. From germline, CDR1 is SEHNR and CDR2 FQNEAQ (reference sequence). The CDR3 contains 14 residues. Written as DNA, the CDR3 is TGTGCCAGCAGCTTAGAACACAGGGAACGCGAGCAGTACTTC. Its protein product is CASSLEHREREQYF. Filled out from reference TRBV7-9 and TRBJ2-7, the complete variable domain reads DTGVSQNPRHKITKRGQNVTFRCDPISEHNRLYWYRQTLGQGPEFLTYFQNEAQLEKSRLLSDRFSAERPKGSFSTLEIQRTEQGDSAMYLCASSLEHREREQYFGPGTRLTVT.

The chain links TRBV19 to TRBJ2-5; tentative D call: TRBD2 (5 bases). The germline gives CDR1 LNHDA, CDR2 SQIVND (reference sequence). CDR3 size: 15 residues. Trimming removed 2 bases from V and 4 bases from J, with 14 bases in between. The CDR3 reads CASSIRRGSRETQYF. The CDR3, as DNA: TGTGCCAGTAGTATACGTCGGGGATCGCGAGAGACCCAGTACTTC. The full variable domain, rest sourced from reference TRBV19 and TRBJ2-5, is DGGITQSPKYLFRKEGQNVTLSCEQNLNHDAMYWYRQDPGQGLRLIYYSQIVNDFQKGDIAEGYSVSREKKESFPLTVTSAQKNPTAFYLCASSIRRGSRETQYFGPGTRLLVL.

The J gene is TRBJ2-7, the V gene TRBV10-3; D is perhaps TRBD2 (6 bases). The CDR3 has 13 amino acids. The germline V and J ends were trimmed by 5 bases and 5 bases, with 13 bases remaining between them. The germline CDR1 and CDR2 sequences are ENHRY and SYGVKD. The CDR3 is CAISPGRQDEQYF. The CDR3 DNA reads TGTGCCATCAGTCCAGGGAGGCAGGACGAGCAGTACTTC.

The chain couples TRBV10-1 to TRBJ1-1; D gene uncertain. Germline V gene sequence: CDR1 WNHNN, CDR2 SYGVQD (reference sequence). With 0 bases removed from V and 0 bases from J, the gap between germline ends came to 11 bases. The CDR3 contains 16 residues. Written as DNA, the CDR3 is TGCGCCAGCAGTGAGTCCCCTCCAAGAATGAACACTGAAGCTTTCTTT. Protein: CASSESPPRMNTEAFF.

The gene calls are TRBV6-5 and TRBJ2-4; perhaps TRBD1 as D (5 bases). Germline V gives CDR1 MNHEY, CDR2 SVGAGI. Trimming removed 8 bases at V and 8 bases at J, with 10 bases between. The CDR3 is 11 amino acids. Here the CDR3 DNA reads TGTGCCAGCGGGGCTCAGGACATTCAGTACTTC. Translation gives CASGAQDIQYF.

The V call is TRBV2, the J call TRBJ2-7, with D unclear. CDR3 length equals 14 residues. Germline V gene sequence: CDR1 SNHLY, CDR2 FYNNEI. V lost 7 bases to trimming and J lost 2 bases, with 15 bases between them. The CDR3 sequence: CASIAQPGPYEQYF. The CDR3 region has the DNA TGTGCCAGCATTGCACAGCCCGGGCCCTACGAGCAGTACTTC.

The chain links TRBV4-3 to TRBJ1-2, with D perhaps TRBD1 (6 bases). The CDR3 is 15 residues long. The V and J ends lost 0 bases and 7 bases respectively, with 15 bases between them. Germline V gene data show CDR1 as LGHNA and CDR2 as YSLEER. CDR3 loop: CASSQDGGGAGGYTF. CDR3 in DNA: TGCGCCAGCAGCCAAGATGGGGGCGGTGCTGGTGGCTACACCTTC.

The rearrangement joins TRBV9 to TRBJ2-2; 10 bases map to TRBD2. Per the germline V gene, CDR1 is SGDLS and CDR2 is YYNGEE. This CDR3 region has 18 residues. The J segment lost 6 bases and the V segment lost 3 bases, leaving 14 bases of the junction unmatched. CDR3 protein: CASSARVSGGALSGELFF. The CDR3 DNA follows: TGTGCCAGCAGCGCGAGAGTGAGCGGGGGGGCTCTATCCGGGGAGCTGTTTTTT.

Only a few counts were recorded for this clone. The chain carries TRBV5-6 and TRBJ2-1, with TRBD1 as a possible D gene (6 bases). The germline V and J ends were trimmed by 2 bases and 5 bases, with 14 bases remaining between them. Germline CDR1 reads SGHDT; CDR2 reads YYEEEE. The CDR3 consists of 15 residues. CDR3: CASSFDRRSDNEQFF. CDR3 DNA: TGTGCCAGCAGCTTCGACAGGCGAAGCGACAATGAGCAGTTCTTC. Full variable domain (missing parts from reference TRBV5-6 and TRBJ2-1): DAGVTQSPTHLIKTRGQQVTLRCSPKSGHDTVSWYQQALGQGPQFIFQYYEEEERQRGNFPDRFSGHQFPNYSSELNVNALLLGDSALYLCASSFDRRSDNEQFFGPGTRLTVL.

V gene TRBV19 combines with J gene TRBJ2-3, with TRBD1 matching 10 bases. CDR3 length equals 18 residues. Germline CDR1 reads LNHDA; CDR2 reads SQIVND (reference sequence). Germline trimming cut 5 bases from V and 0 bases from J; bases unmatched to any gene: 11. The chain's CDR3 is CASSPSRTGGFSTDTQYF. For the CDR3, the DNA is TGTGCCAGTAGTCCCTCCCGGACAGGGGGTTTTAGCACAGATACGCAGTATTTT.

The rearrangement links TRBV5-1 to TRBJ2-5; possibly TRBD1 for D (6 bases). CDR3 length: 15 amino acids. Germline V gene lookup returns CDR1 SGHRS and CDR2 YFSETQ. Trimming took 1 base from V and 1 from J, leaving 11 bases between them. The CDR3 loop reads CASSLQSGAQETQYF. CDR3 DNA: TGCGCCAGCAGCTTGCAGTCAGGGGCCCAAGAGACCCAGTACTTC.

V gene TRBV7-9 combines with J gene TRBJ1-2; 7 bases align to TRBD1. With 3 bases clipped from V and 6 bases from J, the junction kept 4 bases outside the gene matches. The CDR3 extends over 13 amino acids. CDR1 and CDR2 (germline): SEHNR, FQNEAQ (reference sequence). This chain's CDR3 is CASSFRGGNGYTF. CDR3 bases: TGTGCCAGCAGCTTCAGAGGGGGCAATGGCTACACCTTC.

The gene calls are TRBV11-2 and TRBJ1-1; TRBD1 matches at 10 bases. V lost 6 bases to trimming and J lost 9 bases; unmatched junction nucleotides: 7. Germline-derived CDR1 and CDR2 are SGHAT and FQNNGV. CDR3 length equals 13 residues. The CDR3 region is CASSTGQGNQAFF. Written as DNA, the CDR3 is TGTGCCAGCAGTACGGGACAGGGGAACCAAGCTTTCTTT.